This TCR beta chain emerged from a study of regulatory T cells in long-lasting Graves disease. Arm-PCR of CDR3 regions with iRepertoire HTBI primers generated TCR beta libraries. TCRdb re-analysed the multiplex PCR reads in MiXCR, keeping a single row per CDR3 protein. The sample yields some 600,000 distinct CDR3 sequences, roughly a sixth seen once. Time point of the sample: newly diagnosed GD, antithyroid drugs for less than 3 months. Following extraction of RNA from PBMCs, that RNA was used to make the TCR library. Ten or more counts support this clonotype. Antigen specificity is unknown. Trimming took off 1 base at V and 9 bases at J, with 13 bases between the two ends. The CDR3 has 14 residues. CDR1 is SEHNR and CDR2 is FQNEAQ in the germline V gene (reference sequence). Notes on the study in general: The small sample size may have reduced accuracy.

The same data also went into a second study, on T cells in Graves' hyperthyroidism and ophthalmopathy. Per that paper: A set of HTBI primers served as the primers for a first-round RT-PCR of the TCR CDR3.

The source is a man younger than 35 with Graves disease. Material: peripheral blood mononuclear cells (PBMCs), obtained at new diagnosis, from a patient treated with antithyroid drugs. J is TRBJ2-1 and V is TRBV7-9; no clear D gene. The DNA for the CDR3 is TGTGCCAGCAGCTTAGTCTCCGGGTTGGGTGAGCAGTTCTTC. The encoded protein is CASSLVSGLGEQFF.